This TCR beta chain came from a study of T cells in Graves' hyperthyroidism and ophthalmopathy. RNA transcripts yielded amplified TCR beta CDR3 regions. First-round RT-PCR of the TCR CDR3 relied on the HTBI primer set. TCRdb re-called the multiplex PCR reads with MiXCR, one entry per CDR3 protein. The table includes 450,000 to 700,000 distinct CDR3 sequences, under 60% detected once. Findings of the study overall: Most expanded thyroid clonotypes above 0.001 also appeared in blood.

Not enrolled were patients with uncontrolled infection, other autoimmune disease, pregnancy or lactation. Clinical symptoms, serum thyroxine and TRAb, thyroid ultrasound and orbital computed tomography together formed the diagnostic basis. Concerning this clonotype: No antigen is known for it.

The CDR3 contains 13 residues. CDR1 SNHLY and CDR2 FYNNEI come from the germline V gene. This sequence was found in a woman aged 18-29 years with Graves' hyperthyroidism. The sequenced sample consisted of peripheral blood or thyroid tissue (not recorded which). This rearrangement joins TRBV2 to TRBJ2-7; perhaps TRBD2 as D (6 bases). The DNA of the CDR3 is TGTGCTACTAGCAGCCCGAGGGTCCACGAGCAGTACTTC. It translates to CATSSPRVHEQYF.